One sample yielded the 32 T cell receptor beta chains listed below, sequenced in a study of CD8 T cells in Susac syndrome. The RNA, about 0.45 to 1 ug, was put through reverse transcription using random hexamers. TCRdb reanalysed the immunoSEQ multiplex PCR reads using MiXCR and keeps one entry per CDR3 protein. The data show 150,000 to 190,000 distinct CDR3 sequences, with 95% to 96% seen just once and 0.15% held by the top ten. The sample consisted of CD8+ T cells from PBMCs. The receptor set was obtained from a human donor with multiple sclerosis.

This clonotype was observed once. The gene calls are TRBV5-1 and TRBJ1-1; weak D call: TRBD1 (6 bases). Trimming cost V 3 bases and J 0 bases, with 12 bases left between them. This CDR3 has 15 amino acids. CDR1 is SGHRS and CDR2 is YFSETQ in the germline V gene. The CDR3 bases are TGCGCCAGCAGCTCCCTTACAGGGTTGAACACTGAAGCTTTCTTT. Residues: CASSSLTGLNTEAFF.

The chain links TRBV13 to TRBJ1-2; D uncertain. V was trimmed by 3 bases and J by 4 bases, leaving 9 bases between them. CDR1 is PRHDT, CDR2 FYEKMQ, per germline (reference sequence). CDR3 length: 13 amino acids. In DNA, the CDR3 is TGTGCCAGCAGCTTCCCAGGTTCCTATGGCTACACCTTC. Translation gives CASSFPGSYGYTF.

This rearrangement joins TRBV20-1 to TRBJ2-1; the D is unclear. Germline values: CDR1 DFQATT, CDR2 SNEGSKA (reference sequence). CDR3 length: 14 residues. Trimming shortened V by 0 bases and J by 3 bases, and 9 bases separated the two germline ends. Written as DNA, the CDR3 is TGCAGTGCTAGAGATCTGCTAGACTACAATGAGCAGTTCTTC. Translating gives CSARDLLDYNEQFF.

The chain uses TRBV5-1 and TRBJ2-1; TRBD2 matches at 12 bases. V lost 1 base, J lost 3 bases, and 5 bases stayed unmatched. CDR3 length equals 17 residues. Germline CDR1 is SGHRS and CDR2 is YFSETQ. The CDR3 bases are TGCGCCAGCAGCTTGTCGACTAGCGGGGGTTTCTACAATGAGCAGTTCTTC. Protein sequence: CASSLSTSGGFYNEQFF.

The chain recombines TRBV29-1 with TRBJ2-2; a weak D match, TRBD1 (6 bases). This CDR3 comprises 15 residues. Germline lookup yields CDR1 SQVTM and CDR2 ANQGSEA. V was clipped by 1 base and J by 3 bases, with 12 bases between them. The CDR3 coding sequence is TGCAGCGTTGAAGGGGGTGCAGGGGACACCGGGGAGCTGTTTTTT. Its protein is CSVEGGAGDTGELFF.

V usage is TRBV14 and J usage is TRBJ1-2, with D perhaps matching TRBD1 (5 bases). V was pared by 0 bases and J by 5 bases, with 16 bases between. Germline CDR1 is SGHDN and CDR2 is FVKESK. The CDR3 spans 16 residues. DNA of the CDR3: TGTGCCAGCAGCCAAGATCTGACGGGACCCCTGTATGGCTACACCTTC. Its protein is CASSQDLTGPLYGYTF. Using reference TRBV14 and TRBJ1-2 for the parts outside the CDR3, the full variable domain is EAGVTQFPSHSVIEKGQTVTLRCDPISGHDNLYWYRRVMGKEIKFLLHFVKESKQDESGMPNNRFLAERTGGTYSTLKVQPAELEDSGVYFCASSQDLTGPLYGYTFGSGTRLTVV.

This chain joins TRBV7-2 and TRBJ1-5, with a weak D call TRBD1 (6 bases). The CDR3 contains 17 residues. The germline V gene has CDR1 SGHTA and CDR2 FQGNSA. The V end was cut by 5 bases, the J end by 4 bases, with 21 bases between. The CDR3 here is CASSPLRRGALNQPQHF. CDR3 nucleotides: TGTGCCAGCAGCCCTCTCCGACGGGGGGCCCTTAATCAGCCCCAGCATTTT.

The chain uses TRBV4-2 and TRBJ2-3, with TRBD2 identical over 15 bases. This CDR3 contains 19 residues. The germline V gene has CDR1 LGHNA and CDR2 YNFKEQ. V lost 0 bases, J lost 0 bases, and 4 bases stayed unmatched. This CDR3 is CASSQDWTSGGVSTDTQYF. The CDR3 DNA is TGTGCCAGCAGCCAAGATTGGACTAGCGGGGGGGTCAGCACAGATACGCAGTATTTT.

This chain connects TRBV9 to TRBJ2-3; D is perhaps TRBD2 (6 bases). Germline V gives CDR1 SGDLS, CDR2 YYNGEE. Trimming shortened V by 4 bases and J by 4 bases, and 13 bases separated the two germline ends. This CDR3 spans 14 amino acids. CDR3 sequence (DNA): TGTGCCAGCAGCTTGGGACTCCTGGCAGATACGCAGTATTTT. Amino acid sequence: CASSLGLLADTQYF.

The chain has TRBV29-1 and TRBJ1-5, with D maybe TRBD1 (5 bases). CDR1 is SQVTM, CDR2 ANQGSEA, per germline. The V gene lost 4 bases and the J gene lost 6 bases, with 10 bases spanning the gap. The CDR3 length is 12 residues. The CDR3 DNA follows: TGCAGCGTTGGGGACTTGGGTCAGCCCCAGCATTTT. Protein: CSVGDLGQPQHF.

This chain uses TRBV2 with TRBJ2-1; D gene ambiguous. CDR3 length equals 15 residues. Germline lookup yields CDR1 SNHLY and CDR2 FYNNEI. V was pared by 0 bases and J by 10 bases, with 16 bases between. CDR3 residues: CASSEAGTFEEEQFF. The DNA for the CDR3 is TGTGCCAGCAGTGAAGCAGGAACCTTTGAGGAGGAGCAGTTCTTC.

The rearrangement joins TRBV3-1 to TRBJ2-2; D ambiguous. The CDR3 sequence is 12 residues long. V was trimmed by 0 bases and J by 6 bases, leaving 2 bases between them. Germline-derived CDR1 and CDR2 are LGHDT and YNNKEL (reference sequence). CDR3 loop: CASSQDPGELFF. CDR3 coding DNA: TGTGCCAGCAGCCAAGATCCCGGGGAGCTGTTTTTT.

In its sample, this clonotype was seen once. This CDR3 is CSARDGTKGNEQYV. CDR3 nucleotides: TGCAGTGCTAGAGATGGGACTAAGGGCAACGAGCAGTACGTC. The gene calls are TRBV20-1 and TRBJ2-7; 7 bases are a match to TRBD2. Germline-derived CDR1 and CDR2 are DFQATT and SNEGSKA (reference sequence). This CDR3 region has 14 residues. J gave up 5 bases and V 0 bases, and 7 bases lay outside the gene matches.

CDR3 nucleotides: TGTGCCAGCAGCCAAGAGATAGGCGGGGTGATAGATGAGCAGTTCTTC. Amino acid sequence: CASSQEIGGVIDEQFF. The chain has TRBV3-1 and TRBJ2-1, with D tentatively TRBD2 (6 bases). The V gene's germline CDR1 is LGHDT and CDR2 YNNKEL (reference sequence). This CDR3 comprises 16 residues. Trimming pared 0 bases from V and 8 bases from J, leaving 17 bases between.

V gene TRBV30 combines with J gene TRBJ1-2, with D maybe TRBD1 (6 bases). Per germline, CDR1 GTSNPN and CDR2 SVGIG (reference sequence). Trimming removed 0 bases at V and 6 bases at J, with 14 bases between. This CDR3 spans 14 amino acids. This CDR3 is CAWSVSQGSDGYTF. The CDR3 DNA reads TGTGCCTGGAGTGTATCCCAGGGGTCAGATGGCTACACCTTC. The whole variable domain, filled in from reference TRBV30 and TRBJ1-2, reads SQTIHQWPATLVQPVGSPLSLECTVEGTSNPNLYWYRQAAGRGLQLLFYSVGIGQISSEVPQNLSASRPQDRQFILSSKKLLLSDSGFYLCAWSVSQGSDGYTFGSGTRLTVV.

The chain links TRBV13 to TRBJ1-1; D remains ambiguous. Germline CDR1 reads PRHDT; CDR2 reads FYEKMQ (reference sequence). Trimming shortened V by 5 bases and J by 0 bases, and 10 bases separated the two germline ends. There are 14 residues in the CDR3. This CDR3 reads CASSIRRVNTEAFF. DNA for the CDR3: TGTGCCAGCAGCATTCGCCGGGTGAACACTGAAGCTTTCTTT.

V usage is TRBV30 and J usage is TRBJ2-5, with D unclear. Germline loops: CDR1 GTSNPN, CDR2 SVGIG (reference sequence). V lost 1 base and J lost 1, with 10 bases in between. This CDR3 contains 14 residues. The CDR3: CAWSAWAVQETQYF. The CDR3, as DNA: TGTGCCTGGAGTGCATGGGCGGTCCAAGAGACCCAGTACTTC.

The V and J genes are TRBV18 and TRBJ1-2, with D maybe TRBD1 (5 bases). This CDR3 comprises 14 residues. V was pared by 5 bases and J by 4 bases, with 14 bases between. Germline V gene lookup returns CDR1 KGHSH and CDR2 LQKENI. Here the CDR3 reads CASSSPGTIYGYTF. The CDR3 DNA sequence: TGTGCCAGCTCATCGCCCGGGACGATCTATGGCTACACCTTC.

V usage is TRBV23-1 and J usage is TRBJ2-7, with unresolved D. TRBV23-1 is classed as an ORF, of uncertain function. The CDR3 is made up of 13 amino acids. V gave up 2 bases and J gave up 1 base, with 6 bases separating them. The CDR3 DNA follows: TGCGCCAGCAGTCAAAGGTCTTCCTACGAGCAGTACGTC. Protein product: CASSQRSSYEQYV.

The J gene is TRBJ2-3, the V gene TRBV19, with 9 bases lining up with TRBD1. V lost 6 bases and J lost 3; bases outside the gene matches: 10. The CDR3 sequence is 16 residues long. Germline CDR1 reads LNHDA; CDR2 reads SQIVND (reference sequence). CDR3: CASRVYPDRGTDTQYF. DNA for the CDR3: TGTGCCAGTAGGGTTTACCCGGACAGGGGAACAGATACGCAGTATTTT.

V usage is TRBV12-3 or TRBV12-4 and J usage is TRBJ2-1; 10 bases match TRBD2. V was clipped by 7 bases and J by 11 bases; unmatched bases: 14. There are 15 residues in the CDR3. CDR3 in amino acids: CASNLRASGGPKQFF. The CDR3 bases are TGTGCCAGCAACCTACGGGCTAGCGGGGGACCGAAGCAGTTCTTC.

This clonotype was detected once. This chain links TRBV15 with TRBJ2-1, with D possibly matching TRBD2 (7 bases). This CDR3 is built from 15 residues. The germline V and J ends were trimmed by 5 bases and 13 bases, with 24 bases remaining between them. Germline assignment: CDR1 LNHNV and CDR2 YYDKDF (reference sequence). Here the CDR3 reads CATSRVGGADWIQFF. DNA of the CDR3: TGTGCCACCAGCCGGGTTGGGGGGGCTGATTGGATCCAGTTCTTC.

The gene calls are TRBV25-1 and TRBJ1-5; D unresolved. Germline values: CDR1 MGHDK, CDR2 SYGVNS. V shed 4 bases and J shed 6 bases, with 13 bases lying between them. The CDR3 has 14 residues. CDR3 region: CASSGWDGPQPQHF. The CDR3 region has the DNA TGTGCCAGCAGTGGTTGGGATGGCCCTCAGCCCCAGCATTTT.

The CDR3 sequence is CASSLKGTGELFF. CDR3 in DNA: TGTGCCAGCAGTTTAAAGGGAACCGGGGAGCTGTTTTTT. This chain uses TRBV6-5 with TRBJ2-2; D unresolved. Trimming took off 4 bases at V and 5 bases at J, with 8 bases between the two ends. Per germline, CDR1 MNHEY and CDR2 SVGAGI. The CDR3 has 13 amino acids.

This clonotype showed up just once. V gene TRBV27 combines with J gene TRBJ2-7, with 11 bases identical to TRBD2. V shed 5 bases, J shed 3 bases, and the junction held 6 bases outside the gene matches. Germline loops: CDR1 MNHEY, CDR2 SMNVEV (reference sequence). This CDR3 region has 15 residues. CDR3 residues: CASSPVAGGIYEQYF. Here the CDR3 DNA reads TGTGCCAGCAGTCCTGTAGCGGGGGGGATCTACGAGCAGTACTTC.

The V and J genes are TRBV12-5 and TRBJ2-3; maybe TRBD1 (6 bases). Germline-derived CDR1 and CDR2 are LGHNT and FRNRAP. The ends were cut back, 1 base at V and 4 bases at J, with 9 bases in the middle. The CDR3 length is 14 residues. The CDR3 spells CASGLGTVSDTQYF. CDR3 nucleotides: TGTGCTAGTGGTTTGGGGACAGTCTCAGATACGCAGTATTTT.

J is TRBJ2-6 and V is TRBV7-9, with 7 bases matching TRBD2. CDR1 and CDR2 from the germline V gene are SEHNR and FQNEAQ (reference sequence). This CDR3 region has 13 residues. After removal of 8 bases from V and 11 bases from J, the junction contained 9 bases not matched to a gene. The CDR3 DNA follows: TGTGCCAGCTGGGGGGGAAGTACGGACGTCCTGACTTTC. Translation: CASWGGSTDVLTF.

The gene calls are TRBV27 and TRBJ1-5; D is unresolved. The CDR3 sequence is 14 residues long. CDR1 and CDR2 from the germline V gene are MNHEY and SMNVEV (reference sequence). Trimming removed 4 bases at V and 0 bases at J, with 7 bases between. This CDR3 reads CASSSKNSNQPQHF. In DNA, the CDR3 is TGTGCCAGCAGTTCGAAAAATAGCAATCAGCCCCAGCATTTT.

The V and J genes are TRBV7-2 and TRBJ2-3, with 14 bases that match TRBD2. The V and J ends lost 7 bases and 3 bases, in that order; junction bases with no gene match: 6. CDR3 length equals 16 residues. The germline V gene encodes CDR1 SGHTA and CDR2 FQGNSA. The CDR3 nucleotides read TGTGCCAGCACGACTAGCGGGGGGGCCCCGACAGATACGCAGTATTTT. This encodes CASTTSGGAPTDTQYF. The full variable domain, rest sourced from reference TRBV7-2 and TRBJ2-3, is GAGVSQSPSNKVTEKGKDVELRCDPISGHTALYWYRQSLGQGLEFLIYFQGNSAPDKSGLPSDRFSAERTGGSVSTLTIQRTQQEDSAVYLCASTTSGGAPTDTQYFGPGTRLTVL.

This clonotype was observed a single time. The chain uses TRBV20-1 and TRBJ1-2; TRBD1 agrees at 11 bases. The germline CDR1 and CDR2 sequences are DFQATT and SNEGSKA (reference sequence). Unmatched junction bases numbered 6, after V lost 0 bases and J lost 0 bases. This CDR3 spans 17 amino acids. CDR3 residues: CSARDRTGGLANYGYTF. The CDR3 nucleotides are TGCAGTGCTAGAGATAGGACAGGGGGCTTAGCTAACTATGGCTACACCTTC.

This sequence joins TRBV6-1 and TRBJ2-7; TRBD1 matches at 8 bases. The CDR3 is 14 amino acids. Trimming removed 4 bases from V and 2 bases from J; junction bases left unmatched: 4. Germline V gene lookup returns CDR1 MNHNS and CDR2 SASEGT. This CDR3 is CASSAGQGTYEQYV. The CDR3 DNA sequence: TGTGCCAGCAGTGCCGGACAGGGTACCTACGAGCAGTACGTC.

CDR3 nucleotide sequence: TGTGCCACCACCTTAGGGGACTATATAAACACAGATACGCAGTATTTT. Amino acid sequence: CATTLGDYINTDTQYF. The chain has TRBV15 and TRBJ2-3; the match to TRBD2 covers 7 bases. Germline loops: CDR1 LNHNV, CDR2 YYDKDF (reference sequence). The CDR3 extends over 16 amino acids. Germline trimming cut 7 bases from V and 2 bases from J; bases unmatched to any gene: 12. Full variable domain (remainder filled in from reference TRBV15 and TRBJ2-3): DAMVIQNPRYQVTQFGKPVTLSCSQTLNHNVMYWYQQKSSQAPKLLFHYYDKDFNNEADTPDNFQSRRPNTSFCFLDIRSPGLGDTAMYLCATTLGDYINTDTQYFGPGTRLTVL.